One sample yielded the 11 T cell receptor beta chains listed below, sequenced in a study of Graves' ophthalmopathy and Graves' hyperthyroidism. Researchers took RNA transcripts and amplified TCR beta CDR3 regions from them. Investigators did first-round RT-PCR with HTBI primers, then second-round multiplex PCR. MiXCR, applied by TCRdb to the multiplex PCR reads, yields one record per CDR3 protein. The sample yields a few hundred thousand distinct CDR3 sequences, under 25% seen once. Sequencing was done on a sample of peripheral blood. Source of these receptors: a young woman with stable Graves' hyperthyroidism.

This clonotype was seen repeatedly, ten times or more. The V gene is TRBV7-9, the J gene TRBJ2-2, with TRBD2 identical over 14 bases. CDR3 size: 16 residues. The V segment lost 4 bases and the J segment 4 bases; nucleotides outside the gene matches: 2. Per germline, CDR1 SEHNR and CDR2 FQNEAQ (reference sequence). CDR3 sequence (DNA): TGTGCCAGCAGCTCGACTAGCGGGAGGGCCACCGGGGAGCTGTTTTTT. Its protein is CASSSTSGRATGELFF.

There are many counts of this clonotype. The DNA of the CDR3 is TGTGCCAGCAGCGAGATGACAGGGGGCCTTGACGAGCAGTACTTC. This translates into CASSEMTGGLDEQYF. The chain is built from TRBV6-1 and TRBJ2-7, with 10 positions matching TRBD1. J was trimmed by 5 bases and V by 6 bases; bases with no gene match: 10. Germline V gives CDR1 MNHNS, CDR2 SASEGT. The CDR3 consists of 15 residues.

The table lists this clonotype with many counts. The V call is TRBV29-1, the J call TRBJ2-6; no definite D call. In germline, CDR1 is SQVTM, CDR2 ANQGSEA. The CDR3 sequence is 13 residues long. V lost 6 bases and J 4 bases, leaving 10 bases between the germline ends. In DNA form, the CDR3 reads TGCAGCGTCACCTCGTCGGGGGCCAACGTCCTGACTTTC. Its protein is CSVTSSGANVLTF.

The CDR3 protein is CATHKTGLSGANVLTF. CDR3 nucleotide sequence: TGTGCCACGCATAAAACAGGGCTCTCTGGGGCCAACGTCCTGACTTTC. The chain joins TRBV5-6 to TRBJ2-6; possible D gene TRBD1, 6 bases. The CDR3 is made up of 16 amino acids. The V gene lost 9 bases and the J gene lost 0 bases, with 16 bases spanning the gap. Per germline, CDR1 SGHDT and CDR2 YYEEEE. Full variable domain (remainder filled in from reference TRBV5-6 and TRBJ2-6): DAGVTQSPTHLIKTRGQQVTLRCSPKSGHDTVSWYQQALGQGPQFIFQYYEEEERQRGNFPDRFSGHQFPNYSSELNVNALLLGDSALYLCATHKTGLSGANVLTFGAGSRLTVL.

This clonotype was counted at least ten times. The rearrangement joins TRBV12-3 or TRBV12-4 to TRBJ1-2, with D possibly being TRBD1 (5 bases). Trimming pared 5 bases from V and 3 bases from J, leaving 10 bases between. The length of the CDR3 is 13 residues. The CDR3 DNA reads TGTGCCAGCAGTAATCAGGGTCACTATGGCTACACCTTC. Encoded protein: CASSNQGHYGYTF.

Of note for this clonotype: Possible read error: a much larger clone is one base away. As DNA, the CDR3 is TGCAGCATGATGTCACCCTACGAGCAGTACTTC. Protein product: CSMMSPYEQYF. The chain combines TRBV29-1 with TRBJ2-7; D gene uncertain. Germline V gene lookup returns CDR1 SQVTM and CDR2 ANQGSEA. The CDR3 runs to 11 residues. V lost 8 bases to trimming and J lost 2 bases, with 10 bases between them.

The table lists this clonotype with a few counts. The V call is TRBV12-3 or TRBV12-4, the J call TRBJ1-2; 9 bases are shared with TRBD1. With V trimmed by 7 bases and J by 4 bases, 7 bases remained unmatched. This CDR3 region has 14 residues. The chain's CDR3 is CASTGDRASYGYTF. The DNA of the CDR3 is TGTGCCAGCACCGGGGACAGGGCTAGCTATGGCTACACCTTC.

This clonotype was counted at least ten times. J is TRBJ2-5 and V is TRBV20-1, with 7 nucleotides matching TRBD2. J was trimmed by 3 bases and V by 5 bases; bases with no gene match: 12. This CDR3 is 15 amino acids long. Germline V gives CDR1 DFQATT, CDR2 SNEGSKA (reference sequence). The CDR3 DNA follows: TGCAGTGCTCCCCCTGGGGGGGTAGCGGAAGAGACCCAGTACTTC. Translating gives CSAPPGGVAEETQYF.

The chain carries TRBV20-1 and TRBJ1-1; D unresolved. This CDR3 is built from 13 residues. V lost 7 bases to trimming and J lost 6 bases, with 18 bases between them. Germline loops: CDR1 DFQATT, CDR2 SNEGSKA (reference sequence). CDR3 in amino acids: CSELGRGSAEAFF. The DNA of the CDR3 is TGCAGTGAGCTTGGCCGAGGTAGCGCTGAAGCTTTCTTT.

This clonotype was counted many times. V is TRBV25-1 and J is TRBJ2-5, with TRBD2 as a possible D gene (5 bases). Germline assignment: CDR1 MGHDK and CDR2 SYGVNS. Trimming pared 2 bases from V and 3 bases from J, leaving 13 bases between. There are 15 residues in the CDR3. The DNA of the CDR3 is TGTGCCAGCAGTGAACCATTCTCGGGGAAAGAGACCCAGTACTTC. It encodes CASSEPFSGKETQYF.

The chain links TRBV2 to TRBJ2-7; D not certain. The V end lost 7 bases, the J end lost 1 base, and 23 bases lay between the germline ends. Germline V gene sequence: CDR1 SNHLY, CDR2 FYNNEI. This CDR3 spans 17 amino acids. The CDR3 loop is CASKYTIDLVSSYEQYF. CDR3 DNA sequence: TGTGCCAGCAAGTATACGATAGACCTCGTCTCGTCCTACGAGCAGTACTTC.